Listed here are 29 T cell receptor beta chains from one sample, sequenced in a study of blood T cell repertoires in COVID-19 (dated by TCRdb to 2018 to 2021). Receptors were amplified or captured by the immunoSEQ multiplex PCR assay. In TCRdb, the immuneACCESS table is reduced to in-frame sequences with V and J assigned. These tables do not hold every clone; where another copy was compared, an unresolved V gene accounts for under half, and the others remain unexplained. Across this sample there are more than 200,000 clones, with under 90% seen only once. The top ten clones comprise about 10% of the sample. Sequences were obtained from peripheral blood. The origin of the receptors is an elderly woman with COVID-19, enrolled during active disease.

The chain joins TRBV6-5 to TRBJ1-3, with 7 bases aligning to TRBD1. Trimming removed 7 bases from V and 2 bases from J; junction bases left unmatched: 5. The V gene's germline CDR1 is MNHEY and CDR2 SVGAGI. The CDR3 has 14 residues. CDR3 residues: CASTTTGTGNTIYF. The CDR3 coding sequence is TGTGCCAGCACTACGACAGGGACTGGAAACACCATATATTTT.

The chain has TRBV27 and TRBJ1-2, with D hard to call. Germline-derived CDR1 and CDR2 are MNHEY and SMNVEV (reference sequence). V lost 8 bases and J 2 bases, leaving 15 bases between the germline ends. The CDR3 covers 14 residues. The DNA of the CDR3 is TGTGCCAGCGGACTAGCTGGCCGCAACTATGGCTACACCTTC. It translates to CASGLAGRNYGYTF.

The rearrangement joins TRBV28 to TRBJ2-5; 11 positions match TRBD2. The CDR3 totals 18 residues. Germline trimming cut 6 bases from V and 4 bases from J; bases unmatched to any gene: 16. Germline lookup yields CDR1 MDHEN and CDR2 SYDVKM. Here the CDR3 DNA reads TGTGCCAGCAGCCCGACCTATGGGCTAGCGGGGGGACGAGAGACCCAGTACTTC. It yields the protein CASSPTYGLAGGRETQYF.

This rearrangement joins TRBV7-9 to TRBJ2-5, with a weak D call TRBD1 (5 bases). Deletions cut 1 base from V and 3 bases from J, with 6 bases between. Germline-derived CDR1 and CDR2 are SEHNR and FQNEAQ (reference sequence). This CDR3 has 13 amino acids. CDR3 in amino acids: CASSLGGKETQYF. CDR3 nucleotides: TGTGCCAGCAGCTTAGGGGGCAAAGAGACCCAGTACTTC.

The chain carries TRBV5-1 and TRBJ1-1; 7 bases agree with TRBD1. CDR1 is SGHRS, CDR2 YFSETQ, per germline. The CDR3 contains 15 residues. J lost 0 bases, V lost 4 bases, and 6 bases had no gene match. As DNA, the CDR3 is TGCGCCAGCAGCCGATTCGGGACAGTGAACACTGAAGCTTTCTTT. It is translated as CASSRFGTVNTEAFF.

This clone was seen a handful of times. The V gene is TRBV5-4, the J gene TRBJ1-2; 7 nucleotides line up with TRBD1. The CDR3 extends over 14 amino acids. The germline V gene encodes CDR1 SGHNT and CDR2 YYREEE (reference sequence). V dropped 3 bases and J dropped 8; count of bases not matched to a gene: 10. The CDR3 spells CASSYEQGLGGYTF. As DNA, the CDR3 is TGTGCCAGCAGCTATGAACAGGGGCTCGGAGGCTACACCTTC.

This clone was counted once. In DNA form, the CDR3 reads TGTGCCAGCAGCCAAGATCCCCGGGGTTACGAGCAGTACTTC. This translates into CASSQDPRGYEQYF. This chain joins TRBV14 and TRBJ2-7; a weak D match, TRBD2 (5 bases). The CDR3 has 14 amino acids. Trimming stripped 0 bases from V and 4 bases from J, with 10 bases between. Per the germline V gene, CDR1 is SGHDN and CDR2 is FVKESK.

The genes are TRBV5-6 and TRBJ1-5, with 9 bases matching TRBD1. Germline lookup yields CDR1 SGHDT and CDR2 YYEEEE. The J segment lost 2 bases and the V segment lost 0 bases, leaving 9 bases of the junction unmatched. This CDR3 is 18 amino acids long. CDR3 region: CASSLGGQGLSGNQPQHF. The CDR3, as DNA: TGTGCCAGCAGCTTGGGGGGACAGGGTCTTTCGGGCAATCAGCCCCAGCATTTT.

In its sample, this clone was seen a few times. V usage is TRBV7-2 and J usage is TRBJ1-3; D not certain. The CDR3 spans 15 residues. V shed 4 bases and J shed 4 bases, with 14 bases lying between them. Germline V gene data show CDR1 as SGHTA and CDR2 as FQGNSA. In nucleotides, the CDR3 is TGTGCCAGCAGCTGGCCCAGCGGGAGCGGAAACACCATATATTTT. Amino acid sequence: CASSWPSGSGNTIYF.

The chain combines TRBV28 with TRBJ2-5; D gene uncertain. The CDR3 is 15 amino acids. The ends were cut back, 5 bases at V and 4 bases at J, with 17 bases in the middle. CDR1 MDHEN and CDR2 SYDVKM come from the germline V gene. The CDR3 loop reads CASSEVAEKRETQYF. The CDR3 nucleotides are TGTGCCAGCAGTGAAGTGGCCGAGAAGCGAGAGACCCAGTACTTC. Complete variable domain (other parts from reference TRBV28 and TRBJ2-5): DVKVTQSSRYLVKRTGEKVFLECVQDMDHENMFWYRQDPGLGLRLIYFSYDVKMKEKGDIPEGYSVSREKKERFSLILESASTNQTSMYLCASSEVAEKRETQYFGPGTRLLVL.

The rearrangement uses TRBV27 and TRBJ1-1, with 7 bases aligning to TRBD1. The CDR3 runs 15 residues. J was trimmed by 4 bases and V by 2 bases; bases with no gene match: 7. Germline V gives CDR1 MNHEY, CDR2 SMNVEV (reference sequence). DNA of the CDR3: TGTGCCAGCAGTTTAGTGCAGGGGGGTGGCACTGAAGCTTTCTTT. Residues: CASSLVQGGGTEAFF.

The CDR3 loop is CASSPPGIDSLNTEAFF. The DNA for the CDR3 is TGTGCCAGCTCACCACCGGGGATAGACAGTCTGAACACTGAAGCTTTCTTT. V usage is TRBV18 and J usage is TRBJ1-1, with D possibly being TRBD1 (5 bases). CDR3 length: 17 amino acids. Germline CDR1 reads KGHSH; CDR2 reads LQKENI. V was shortened by 0 bases and J by 0 bases, with 14 bases between the two germline ends.

J is TRBJ2-1 and V is TRBV3-1 (or the pseudogene TRBV3-2); 8 bases line up with TRBD2. CDR3 length: 15 residues. Germline loops: CDR1 LGHDT, CDR2 YNNKEL (reference sequence). Trimming took 5 bases from V and 0 from J; bases not matched to a gene: 3. The CDR3 protein is CASSKSGSSYNEQFF. The DNA for the CDR3 is TGTGCCAGCAGCAAGAGCGGGAGCTCCTACAATGAGCAGTTCTTC.

The J gene is TRBJ2-2, the V gene TRBV9; 7 nucleotides agree with TRBD1. V was pared by 0 bases and J by 5 bases, with 7 bases of the junction left unmatched. The V gene's germline CDR1 is SGDLS and CDR2 YYNGEE. The CDR3 totals 16 residues. The CDR3 is CASSVGPGGRTGELFF. CDR3 nucleotide sequence: TGTGCCAGCAGCGTAGGGCCAGGGGGACGGACCGGGGAGCTGTTTTTT. The variable domain in full, with the rest retrieved from reference TRBV9 and TRBJ2-2, is DSGVTQTPKHLITATGQRVTLRCSPRSGDLSVYWYQQSLDQGLQFLIQYYNGEERAKGNILERFSAQQFPDLHSELNLSSLELGDSALYFCASSVGPGGRTGELFFGEGSRLTVL.

The chain recombines TRBV4-3 with TRBJ1-1; D unclear. Germline-derived CDR1 and CDR2 are LGHNA and YSLEER. The germline V and J ends were trimmed by 0 bases and 2 bases, with 16 bases remaining between them. CDR3 length equals 17 residues. The CDR3 sequence: CASSQDTFTADNTEAFF. DNA of the CDR3: TGCGCCAGCAGCCAAGACACTTTTACAGCGGACAACACTGAAGCTTTCTTT.

This clone was observed a few times. J is TRBJ2-2 and V is TRBV3-1 (or the pseudogene TRBV3-2); D possibly corresponds to TRBD2 (5 bases). Germline CDR1 and CDR2: LGHDT and YNNKEL (reference sequence). V dropped 1 base and J dropped 4 bases, with 10 bases sitting between them. This CDR3 region has 15 residues. The CDR3 region is CASSQAGKTTGELFF. CDR3 coding DNA: TGTGCCAGCAGCCAAGCCGGGAAAACCACCGGGGAGCTGTTTTTT.

The J gene is TRBJ1-1, the V gene TRBV11-3; tentatively, D is TRBD1 (6 bases). Germline V CDR1 and CDR2: SGHNT, YENEEA. Trimming took 5 bases from V and 3 from J, leaving 13 bases between them. This CDR3 is built from 14 residues. The CDR3 DNA is TGTGCCAGCAGCCGTGGGGGGGCCCACACTGAAGCTTTCTTT. Residues: CASSRGGAHTEAFF.

This clone is a singleton in its sample. The V and J genes are TRBV9 and TRBJ1-3; D gene uncertain. Looked up from germline, CDR1 is SGDLS and CDR2 is YYNGEE. Trimming pared 0 bases from V and 4 bases from J, leaving 11 bases between. The CDR3 covers 15 residues. The DNA for the CDR3 is TGTGCCAGCAGCGTAGACTACGGGTGGGGAAACACCATATATTTT. Amino acids: CASSVDYGWGNTIYF.

This clone was recorded only once. The rearrangement uses TRBV24-1 and TRBJ2-3, with 9 bases identical to TRBD1. Germline loops: CDR1 KGHDR, CDR2 SFDVKD. The CDR3 is made up of 16 amino acids. V shed 6 bases and J 1 base; nucleotides not matched to a gene: 7. The CDR3 DNA follows: TGTGCCACCAGTAAATCCGGGACAGGGCGCACAGATACGCAGTATTTT. Translating gives CATSKSGTGRTDTQYF.

This clone occurred a few times. V is TRBV6-5 and J is TRBJ1-1; 7 bases match TRBD1. V gave up 7 bases and J gave up 5 bases; unmatched junction bases: 7. Germline CDR1 reads MNHEY; CDR2 reads SVGAGI. The CDR3 totals 13 residues. In DNA form, the CDR3 reads TGTGCCAGCAAACTGACAGGGTTGACTGAAGCTTTCTTT. Translating gives CASKLTGLTEAFF.

J is TRBJ1-5 and V is TRBV6-5; D is uncertain. V lost 0 bases to trimming and J lost 4 bases, with 10 bases between them. Per germline, CDR1 MNHEY and CDR2 SVGAGI. The CDR3 covers 15 residues. Here the CDR3 DNA reads TGTGCCAGCAGTTACTCTCCGGGTCCTAATCAGCCCCAGCATTTT. The encoded protein is CASSYSPGPNQPQHF.

About this clone: This sample includes further DNA sequences coding for the same CDR3. The genes are TRBV18 and TRBJ2-5; 7 bases agree with TRBD1. Losses at the gene ends were 6 bases for V and 1 base for J; bases not matched to a gene: 5. The CDR3 is 14 amino acids. Germline assignment: CDR1 KGHSH and CDR2 LQKENI. The CDR3 nucleotides are TGTGCCAGCTCCTTACAGGGGTTCCAAGAGACCCAGTACTTC. Translating gives CASSLQGFQETQYF.

This clone was detected once. The rearrangement uses TRBV2 and TRBJ2-7; 9 positions agree with TRBD1. The CDR3 has 12 residues. V dropped 10 bases and J dropped 7; count of bases not matched to a gene: 8. Germline CDR1 SNHLY, CDR2 FYNNEI. The CDR3 DNA reads TGTGCCACACAGGGGGCGGCGGGGGAGCAGTACTTC. This gives the protein CATQGAAGEQYF.

The rearrangement uses TRBV5-4 and TRBJ2-1, with TRBD2 matching 9 bases. The CDR3 loop spans 17 amino acids. Germline CDR1 SGHNT, CDR2 YYREEE (reference sequence). V was clipped by 4 bases and J by 8 bases; unmatched bases: 16. The CDR3 DNA follows: TGTGCCAGCAGCGGAGCTCCCTCAGCGGGGGGTGTAGATGAGCAGTTCTTC. Its protein is CASSGAPSAGGVDEQFF.

J is TRBJ1-1 and V is TRBV28; D perhaps matches TRBD1 (5 bases). This CDR3 is built from 14 residues. From germline, CDR1 is MDHEN and CDR2 SYDVKM. Trimming cost V 2 bases and J 1 base, with 8 bases left between them. The CDR3 DNA follows: TGTGCCAGCAGTTTAACAGGACAGAACACTGAAGCTTTCTTT. This codes for CASSLTGQNTEAFF.

As regards this clone: At one end the junction does not follow the germline gene, possibly because of a read error. V gene TRBV7-7 combines with J gene TRBJ2-1, with D maybe TRBD2 (6 bases). This CDR3 spans 16 amino acids. From germline, CDR1 is SSHAT and CDR2 FNYEAQ (reference sequence). The CDR3 reads CASSANPGTLYNEQFF. In nucleotides, the CDR3 is TGTGCTAGCAGCGCCAATCCAGGGACTCTCTACAATGAGCAGTTCTTC. Based on the CDR3 plus reference TRBV7-7 and TRBJ2-1, the full variable domain is GAGVSQSPRYKVTKRGQDVTLRCDPISSHATLYWYQQALGQGPEFLTYFNYEAQPDKSGLPSDRFSAERPEGSISTLTIQRTEQRDSAMYRCASSANPGTLYNEQFFGPGTRLTVL.

This rearrangement joins TRBV30 to TRBJ1-1; D is unclear. CDR1 and CDR2 from the germline V gene are GTSNPN and SVGIG (reference sequence). The CDR3 extends over 11 amino acids. V lost 5 bases, J lost 5 bases, and 9 bases lay in between. This chain's CDR3 is CAWVEVTEAFF. The DNA for the CDR3 is TGTGCCTGGGTGGAGGTTACTGAAGCTTTCTTT.

The chain recombines TRBV10-3 with TRBJ1-1; no clear D gene. The V end lost 2 bases, the J end lost 4 bases, and 11 bases lay between the germline ends. This CDR3 has 14 amino acids. Per the germline V gene, CDR1 is ENHRY and CDR2 is SYGVKD. The CDR3 nucleotides read TGTGCCATCAGTGAGAAGGAATCAGGCACTGAAGCTTTCTTT. This encodes CAISEKESGTEAFF.

The chain links TRBV5-5 to TRBJ2-3; 9 bases fit TRBD2. With V trimmed by 3 bases and J by 5 bases, 7 bases remained unmatched. This CDR3 has 15 amino acids. Germline CDR1 and CDR2: SGHKS and YYEKEE (reference sequence). The CDR3 nucleotides read TGTGCCAGCAGCTCGCCGGGAGCGGGGGGAGATACGCAGTATTTT. Translating it yields CASSSPGAGGDTQYF.